The 32 T cell receptor beta chains given below trace back to one sample, sequenced in a study of cytomegalovirus exposure and HLA in healthy donors. Measured with immunoSEQ multiplex PCR; TCRdb has only the in-frame clones, and not every one. Of about 76,000 clones listed, approximately 94% were seen once; the top ten hold approximately 0.59%. The specimen was PBMCs. These receptors all come from a woman under 30 in good health and CMV-seronegative.

This clone is a singleton in its sample. The CDR3 nucleotides read TGTGCCAGTAGCCGGGACAGGGGGCTCCTCAGGAATTCACCCCTCCACTTT. Translated, it gives CASSRDRGLLRNSPLHF. The chain combines TRBV19 with TRBJ1-6; 12 bases fit TRBD1. With 6 bases clipped from V and 7 bases from J, the junction kept 10 bases outside the gene matches. The CDR3 has 17 residues. Germline lookup yields CDR1 LNHDA and CDR2 SQIVND (reference sequence).

The J gene is TRBJ2-3, the V gene TRBV5-1, with a weak D call TRBD2 (6 bases). The length of the CDR3 is 16 residues. Trimming removed 4 bases from V and 0 bases from J, with 15 bases in between. From germline, CDR1 is SGHRS and CDR2 YFSETQ. Written as DNA, the CDR3 is TGCGCCAGCAGCCGACGGGACTCCCTTAGCACAGATACGCAGTATTTT. This encodes CASSRRDSLSTDTQYF.

This chain links TRBV4-1 with TRBJ2-3; TRBD1 aligns across 10 bases. This CDR3 is 17 amino acids long. CDR1 MGHRA and CDR2 YSYEKL come from the germline V gene. V gave up 3 bases and J gave up 3 bases; unmatched junction bases: 9. As DNA, the CDR3 is TGCGCCAGCAGCCAGACTGGGCGGGACAGGGGTACAGATACGCAGTATTTT. It encodes CASSQTGRDRGTDTQYF.

The chain couples TRBV19 to TRBJ1-3, with D possibly TRBD1 on 5 matching bases. V was clipped by 6 bases and J by 2 bases, with 17 bases between them. CDR3 length: 16 amino acids. Per germline, CDR1 LNHDA and CDR2 SQIVND (reference sequence). The CDR3 nucleotides are TGTGCCAGTAGATCCCCCGCAGGGAAGACTGGAAACACCATATATTTT. It is translated as CASRSPAGKTGNTIYF.

The V and J genes are TRBV19 and TRBJ1-1; possible D gene TRBD1, 6 bases. The germline V gene encodes CDR1 LNHDA and CDR2 SQIVND (reference sequence). Trimming removed 3 bases from V and 0 bases from J, with 17 bases in between. The CDR3 totals 17 residues. CDR3 coding DNA: TGTGCCAGTAGTATGGCTGGCGGGGGGCAAGTGAACACTGAAGCTTTCTTT. Protein product: CASSMAGGGQVNTEAFF.

The chain employs TRBV19 and TRBJ2-5; 8 positions match TRBD1. Looked up from germline, CDR1 is LNHDA and CDR2 is SQIVND (reference sequence). Losses at the gene ends were 3 bases for V and 5 bases for J; bases not matched to a gene: 8. The CDR3 length is 15 residues. DNA of the CDR3: TGTGCCAGTAGTATTCGGCAGGGGGCCAGGGAGACCCAGTACTTC. Its translation: CASSIRQGARETQYF.

This CDR3 is CASSSRTGPAGELFF. The CDR3, as DNA: TGTGCCAGCAGCTCCCGGACAGGTCCGGCCGGGGAGCTGTTTTTT. This sequence joins TRBV7-3 and TRBJ2-2, with 7 positions matching TRBD1. This CDR3 is 15 amino acids long. Germline lookup yields CDR1 SGHTA and CDR2 FQGTGA. Trimming removed 4 bases from V and 6 bases from J; junction bases left unmatched: 8.

The V gene is TRBV19, the J gene TRBJ2-1; 8 positions match TRBD1. Germline CDR1 reads LNHDA; CDR2 reads SQIVND (reference sequence). With 6 bases clipped from V and 10 bases from J, the junction kept 11 bases outside the gene matches. The CDR3 is made up of 14 amino acids. DNA of the CDR3: TGTGCCAGTAGCCGTGACCGGGACAGGACGGAGCAGTTCTTC. It codes for CASSRDRDRTEQFF.

The CDR3 DNA is TGTGCCACCAACACTGACAGGGGCGGTCAGCCCCAGCATTTT. Translated, it gives CATNTDRGGQPQHF. V is TRBV18 and J is TRBJ1-5; 8 bases are a match to TRBD1. The ends lost 10 bases at V and 6 bases at J; junction bases unmatched: 11. This CDR3 region has 14 residues. Germline V gene lookup returns CDR1 KGHSH and CDR2 LQKENI.

This chain connects TRBV14 to TRBJ2-7, with 10 bases lining up with TRBD2. CDR3 length: 18 amino acids. The V gene's germline CDR1 is SGHDN and CDR2 FVKESK. Unmatched junction bases numbered 12, after V lost 4 bases and J lost 0 bases. The CDR3 is CASSPTILLAGASYEQYF. The CDR3 DNA follows: TGTGCCAGCAGCCCCACTATATTGCTAGCGGGAGCCTCCTACGAGCAGTACTTC.

This clone was counted a single time. The chain couples TRBV9 to TRBJ2-3; TRBD1 is a possible D gene (5 bases). The CDR3 loop spans 13 amino acids. V was pared by 3 bases and J by 5 bases, with 10 bases between. In germline, CDR1 is SGDLS, CDR2 YYNGEE. The CDR3 is CASSANTGDTQYF. Written as DNA, the CDR3 is TGTGCCAGCAGCGCAAATACAGGAGATACGCAGTATTTT.

This clone has a single count. This chain links TRBV15 with TRBJ2-3; possible D gene TRBD2, 7 bases. Germline V gene lookup returns CDR1 LNHNV and CDR2 YYDKDF (reference sequence). V was trimmed by 7 bases and J by 3 bases, leaving 17 bases between them. This CDR3 comprises 15 residues. For the CDR3, the DNA is TGTGCCACCAAGAGGGGGGGCCTAGTAACAGATACGCAGTATTTT. It translates to CATKRGGLVTDTQYF.

V gene TRBV19 combines with J gene TRBJ1-5; 7 bases match TRBD1. Germline CDR1 LNHDA, CDR2 SQIVND (reference sequence). Trimming removed 4 bases from V and 4 bases from J; junction bases left unmatched: 7. The CDR3 sequence is 15 residues long. The CDR3 nucleotides read TGTGCCAGTAGTACGGGGACAGATAATAATCAGCCCCAGCATTTT. Protein sequence: CASSTGTDNNQPQHF.

The chain combines TRBV4-2 with TRBJ2-5, with D perhaps matching TRBD2 (5 bases). The germline CDR1 and CDR2 sequences are LGHNA and YNFKEQ. The CDR3 has 13 residues. Trimming left V 1 base short and J 5 bases short, with 8 bases between. The CDR3 spells CASSQVSEETQYF. The DNA for the CDR3 is TGTGCCAGCAGCCAAGTTAGCGAGGAGACCCAGTACTTC.

The V call is TRBV10-3, the J call TRBJ2-3, with D unresolved. With 3 bases removed from V and 4 bases from J, the gap between germline ends came to 5 bases. Germline CDR1 and CDR2: ENHRY and SYGVKD. The CDR3 sequence is 12 residues long. CDR3 DNA sequence: TGTGCCATCAGTGATGGGCCAGATACGCAGTATTTT. Protein: CAISDGPDTQYF.

The chain joins TRBV7-9 to TRBJ1-3; D unclear. The V end lost 0 bases, the J end lost 0 bases, and 9 bases lay between the germline ends. This CDR3 has 16 residues. Germline lookup yields CDR1 SEHNR and CDR2 FQNEAQ (reference sequence). CDR3 residues: CASSLALGDSGNTIYF. CDR3 bases: TGTGCCAGCAGCTTAGCGCTCGGGGACTCTGGAAACACCATATATTTT.

The CDR3 DNA follows: TGTGCCAGCAATCCAGACAGAGTTTACAATGAGCAGTTCTTC. Translated: CASNPDRVYNEQFF. The chain employs TRBV28 and TRBJ2-1, with D perhaps matching TRBD1 (5 bases). The ends were cut back, 7 bases at V and 4 bases at J, with 14 bases in the middle. This CDR3 has 14 residues. In germline, CDR1 is MDHEN, CDR2 SYDVKM. Full variable domain (remainder filled in from reference TRBV28 and TRBJ2-1): DVKVTQSSRYLVKRTGEKVFLECVQDMDHENMFWYRQDPGLGLRLIYFSYDVKMKEKGDIPEGYSVSREKKERFSLILESASTNQTSMYLCASNPDRVYNEQFFGPGTRLTVL.

This rearrangement joins TRBV6-1 to TRBJ2-5; 15 bases align to TRBD2. The length of the CDR3 is 15 residues. CDR1 is MNHNS, CDR2 SASEGT, per germline. Trimming cost V 4 bases and J 4 bases; bases outside gene matches: 1. The DNA for the CDR3 is TGTGCCAGCAGTGGGACTAGCGGGGGGGCAGAGACCCAGTACTTC. Its protein product is CASSGTSGGAETQYF.

The chain links TRBV19 to TRBJ2-3, with D possibly matching TRBD1 (6 bases). The V gene lost 1 base and the J gene lost 1 base, with 12 bases spanning the gap. The germline CDR1 and CDR2 sequences are LNHDA and SQIVND (reference sequence). The CDR3 runs to 16 residues. This CDR3 reads CASSIGPRGGTDTQYF. In DNA, the CDR3 is TGTGCCAGTAGTATAGGACCCAGGGGCGGCACAGATACGCAGTATTTT.

The chain joins TRBV27 to TRBJ2-7, with 8 bases identical to TRBD2. This CDR3 is built from 17 residues. Losses at the gene ends were 6 bases for V and 0 bases for J; bases not matched to a gene: 13. Germline CDR1 is MNHEY and CDR2 is SMNVEV (reference sequence). The CDR3 sequence is CASRPLLREGHSYEQYF. In DNA form, the CDR3 reads TGTGCCAGCAGACCCCTCCTCCGGGAGGGCCACTCCTACGAGCAGTACTTC.

This chain uses TRBV6-5 with TRBJ1-1, with 7 bases fitting TRBD1. Germline CDR1 is MNHEY and CDR2 is SVGAGI. Unmatched junction bases numbered 6, after V lost 6 bases and J lost 2 bases. CDR3 length equals 14 residues. In DNA form, the CDR3 reads TGTGCCAGCAGCCCCGGGACAGCTAACACTGAAGCTTTCTTT. Translating gives CASSPGTANTEAFF.

The V gene is TRBV30, the J gene TRBJ1-4; 10 bases line up with TRBD1. CDR1 and CDR2 from the germline V gene are GTSNPN and SVGIG (reference sequence). This CDR3 region has 14 residues. The ends lost 2 bases at V and 6 bases at J; junction bases unmatched: 3. The CDR3 DNA reads as TGTGCCTGGAGTCCGGGACAGGGGTATGAAAAACTGTTTTTT. This encodes CAWSPGQGYEKLFF.

This chain connects TRBV5-1 to TRBJ2-3, with 9 bases aligning to TRBD1. The junction had 12 bases not matched to a gene; V was cut back by 6 bases and J by 4 bases. CDR1 is SGHRS and CDR2 is YFSETQ in the germline V gene. The CDR3 is 16 amino acids. The CDR3 sequence: CASTRRGQGPADTQYF. CDR3 nucleotides: TGCGCCAGCACACGTCGGGGACAGGGCCCAGCAGATACGCAGTATTTT.

This clone came up once. V and J are TRBV11-2 and TRBJ2-3; possibly TRBD2 for D (6 bases). V was cut by 3 bases and J by 2 bases, with 12 bases left in between. This CDR3 is built from 15 residues. Germline values: CDR1 SGHAT, CDR2 FQNNGV. The chain's CDR3 is CASSFNRGTTDTQYF. CDR3 nucleotides: TGTGCCAGCAGCTTTAATCGGGGGACCACAGATACGCAGTATTTT. Together with reference TRBV11-2 and TRBJ2-3, the CDR3 gives the full variable domain: EAGVAQSPRYKIIEKRQSVAFWCNPISGHATLYWYQQILGQGPKLLIQFQNNGVVDDSQLPKDRFSAERLKGVDSTLKIQPAKLEDSAVYLCASSFNRGTTDTQYFGPGTRLTVL.

The V and J genes are TRBV6-5 and TRBJ1-1; unclear D gene. The CDR3 runs to 14 residues. Per the germline V gene, CDR1 is MNHEY and CDR2 is SVGAGI. Trimming left V 2 bases short and J 1 base short, with 8 bases between. In DNA form, the CDR3 reads TGTGCCAGCAGTTACGGTGTACAGAACACTGAAGCTTTCTTT. It encodes CASSYGVQNTEAFF.

J is TRBJ2-3 and V is TRBV5-5; 8 bases map to TRBD2. The CDR3 contains 18 residues. Trimming cost V 1 base and J 0 bases; bases outside gene matches: 10. Germline CDR1 is SGHKS and CDR2 is YYEKEE (reference sequence). For the CDR3, the DNA is TGTGCCAGCAGCTTGTACCTGAGCGGGGGTACTAGCACAGATACGCAGTATTTT. Translated, it gives CASSLYLSGGTSTDTQYF.

The chain links TRBV5-8 to TRBJ1-1; 7 bases are a match to TRBD1. CDR3 length equals 15 residues. Losses at the gene ends were 4 bases for V and 0 bases for J; bases not matched to a gene: 6. CDR1 and CDR2 (germline): SGHTS, YDEGEE. The DNA for the CDR3 is TGTGCCAGCAGCCTCTACAGGGGTGTGAACACTGAAGCTTTCTTT. Encoded protein: CASSLYRGVNTEAFF. Full variable domain (outside the CDR3, taken from reference TRBV5-8 and TRBJ1-1): EAGVTQSPTHLIKTRGQQATLRCSPISGHTSVYWYQQALGLGLQFLLWYDEGEERNRGNFPPRFSGRQFPNYSSELNVNALELEDSALYLCASSLYRGVNTEAFFGQGTRLTVV.

The chain employs TRBV7-8 and TRBJ2-1; TRBD1 agrees at 7 bases. The CDR3 consists of 18 residues. V lost 1 base to trimming and J lost 1 base; unmatched junction nucleotides: 10. Germline CDR1 reads SGHVS; CDR2 reads FQNEAQ. The CDR3 here is CASSLVPTGLRSYNEQFF. The DNA of the CDR3 is TGTGCCAGCAGCTTAGTTCCGACAGGGCTTCGGTCCTACAATGAGCAGTTCTTC. Complete variable domain (other parts from reference TRBV7-8 and TRBJ2-1): GAGVSQSPRYKVAKRGQDVALRCDPISGHVSLFWYQQALGQGPEFLTYFQNEAQLDKSGLPSDRFFAERPEGSVSTLKIQRTQQEDSAVYLCASSLVPTGLRSYNEQFFGPGTRLTVL.

The chain links TRBV5-1 to TRBJ1-2; 8 nucleotides match TRBD1. Germline CDR1 is SGHRS and CDR2 is YFSETQ. The CDR3 has 14 amino acids. J lost 8 bases, V lost 2 bases, and 8 bases had no gene match. The CDR3 here is CASSLRDRGSGYTF. The DNA of the CDR3 is TGCGCCAGCAGCTTAAGAGACAGGGGAAGCGGCTACACCTTC.

V usage is TRBV4-2 and J usage is TRBJ1-4; D is perhaps TRBD1 (5 bases). V was cut by 0 bases and J by 7 bases, with 12 bases left in between. CDR1 and CDR2 (germline): LGHNA, YNFKEQ. The CDR3 is made up of 15 amino acids. In nucleotides, the CDR3 is TGTGCCAGCAGCCAAGATTATGGGCAGGGTGAAAAACTGTTTTTT. This translates into CASSQDYGQGEKLFF.

The chain couples TRBV27 to TRBJ2-2, with 7 bases matching TRBD1. Germline V gene data show CDR1 as MNHEY and CDR2 as SMNVEV (reference sequence). This CDR3 is built from 16 residues. V gave up 6 bases and J gave up 5 bases; unmatched junction bases: 12. The CDR3 sequence is CASSKLRDRGTGELFF. The CDR3 DNA reads TGTGCCAGCAGCAAACTCCGGGACAGAGGTACCGGGGAGCTGTTTTTT.

V is TRBV5-4 and J is TRBJ2-5; 9 bases are a match to TRBD2. There are 16 residues in the CDR3. From germline, CDR1 is SGHNT and CDR2 YYREEE (reference sequence). Trimming at V came to 4 bases and at J to 5 bases, leaving 12 bases not matched to a gene. CDR3 in amino acids: CASSRGLSGGGETQYF. DNA for the CDR3: TGTGCCAGCAGCCGGGGCCTTAGCGGGGGAGGGGAGACCCAGTACTTC. Supplemented by reference TRBV5-4 and TRBJ2-5, the full variable domain reads ETGVTQSPTHLIKTRGQQVTLRCSSQSGHNTVSWYQQALGQGPQFIFQYYREEENGRGNFPPRFSGLQFPNYSSELNVNALELDDSALYLCASSRGLSGGGETQYFGPGTRLLVL.